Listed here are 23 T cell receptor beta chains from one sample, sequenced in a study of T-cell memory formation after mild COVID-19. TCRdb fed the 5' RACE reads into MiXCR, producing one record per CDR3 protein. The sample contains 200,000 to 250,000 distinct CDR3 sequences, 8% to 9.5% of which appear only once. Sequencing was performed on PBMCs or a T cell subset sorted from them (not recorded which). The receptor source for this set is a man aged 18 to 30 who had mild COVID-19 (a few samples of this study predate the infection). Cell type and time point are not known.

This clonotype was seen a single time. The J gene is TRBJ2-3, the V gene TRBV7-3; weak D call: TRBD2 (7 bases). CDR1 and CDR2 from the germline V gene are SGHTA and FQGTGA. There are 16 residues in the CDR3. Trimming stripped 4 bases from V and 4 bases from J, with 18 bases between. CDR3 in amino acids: CASSSPGHGGPDTQYF. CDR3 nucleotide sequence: TGTGCCAGCAGCTCCCCGGGGCACGGGGGGCCAGATACGCAGTATTTT.

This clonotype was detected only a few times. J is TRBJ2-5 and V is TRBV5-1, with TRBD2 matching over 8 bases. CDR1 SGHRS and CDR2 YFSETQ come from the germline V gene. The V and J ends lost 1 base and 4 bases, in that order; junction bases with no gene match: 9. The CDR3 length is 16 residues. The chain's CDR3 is CASSLSGTTSAETQYF. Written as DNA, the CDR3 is TGCGCCAGCAGCTTGTCTGGGACGACTAGCGCAGAGACCCAGTACTTC.

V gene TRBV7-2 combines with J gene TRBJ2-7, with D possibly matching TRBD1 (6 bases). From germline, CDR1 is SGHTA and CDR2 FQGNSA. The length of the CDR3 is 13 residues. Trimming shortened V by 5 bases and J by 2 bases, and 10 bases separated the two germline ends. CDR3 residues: CASSRQDTYEQYV. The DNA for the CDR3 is TGTGCCAGCAGCAGACAGGATACCTACGAGCAGTACGTC.

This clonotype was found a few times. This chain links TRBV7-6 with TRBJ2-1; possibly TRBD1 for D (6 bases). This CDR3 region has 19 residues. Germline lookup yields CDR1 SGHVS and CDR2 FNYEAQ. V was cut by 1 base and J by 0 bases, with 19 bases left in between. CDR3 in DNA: TGTGCCAGCAGCTTAGAGGCGAGTTACAGGGCCAGCTCCTACAATGAGCAGTTCTTC. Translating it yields CASSLEASYRASSYNEQFF.

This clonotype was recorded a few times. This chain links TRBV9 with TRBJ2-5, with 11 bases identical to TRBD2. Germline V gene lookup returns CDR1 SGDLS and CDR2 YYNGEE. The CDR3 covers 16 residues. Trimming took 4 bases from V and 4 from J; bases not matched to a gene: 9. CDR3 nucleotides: TGTGCCAGCAGCACCTGGGTAGCGGGGGGGCCAGAGACCCAGTACTTC. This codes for CASSTWVAGGPETQYF. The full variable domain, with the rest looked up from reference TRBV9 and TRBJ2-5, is DSGVTQTPKHLITATGQRVTLRCSPRSGDLSVYWYQQSLDQGLQFLIQYYNGEERAKGNILERFSAQQFPDLHSELNLSSLELGDSALYFCASSTWVAGGPETQYFGPGTRLLVL.

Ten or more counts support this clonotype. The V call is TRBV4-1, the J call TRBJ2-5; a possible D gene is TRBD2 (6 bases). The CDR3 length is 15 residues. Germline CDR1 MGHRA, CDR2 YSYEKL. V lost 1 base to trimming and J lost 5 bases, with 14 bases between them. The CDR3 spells CASSQGNGGGETQYF. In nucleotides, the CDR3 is TGCGCCAGCAGCCAAGGCAATGGGGGAGGCGAGACCCAGTACTTC.

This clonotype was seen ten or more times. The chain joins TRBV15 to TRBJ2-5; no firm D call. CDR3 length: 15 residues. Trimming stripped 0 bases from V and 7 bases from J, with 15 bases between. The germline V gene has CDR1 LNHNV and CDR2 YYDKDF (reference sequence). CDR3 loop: CATSRDASPSGTQYF. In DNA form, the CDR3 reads TGTGCCACCAGCAGAGATGCCAGTCCCTCAGGGACCCAGTACTTC.

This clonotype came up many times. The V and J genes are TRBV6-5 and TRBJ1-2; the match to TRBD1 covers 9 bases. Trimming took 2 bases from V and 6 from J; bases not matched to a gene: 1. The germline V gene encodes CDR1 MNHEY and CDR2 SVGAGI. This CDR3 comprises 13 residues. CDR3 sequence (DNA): TGTGCCAGCAGTTACCGGACAGGGGATGGCTACACCTTC. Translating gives CASSYRTGDGYTF.

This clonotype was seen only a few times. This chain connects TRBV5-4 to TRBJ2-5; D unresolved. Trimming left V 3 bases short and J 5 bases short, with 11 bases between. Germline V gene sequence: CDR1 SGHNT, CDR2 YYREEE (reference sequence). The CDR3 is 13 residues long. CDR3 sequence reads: CASSSPPWETQYF. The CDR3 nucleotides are TGTGCCAGCAGCTCCCCACCCTGGGAGACCCAGTACTTC.

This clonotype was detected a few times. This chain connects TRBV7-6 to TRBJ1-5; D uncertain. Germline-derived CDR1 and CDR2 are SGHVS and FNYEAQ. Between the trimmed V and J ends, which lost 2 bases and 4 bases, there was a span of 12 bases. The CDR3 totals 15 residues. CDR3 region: CASSLSTGLNQPQHF. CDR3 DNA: TGTGCCAGCAGCTTATCAACGGGGTTAAATCAGCCCCAGCATTTT.

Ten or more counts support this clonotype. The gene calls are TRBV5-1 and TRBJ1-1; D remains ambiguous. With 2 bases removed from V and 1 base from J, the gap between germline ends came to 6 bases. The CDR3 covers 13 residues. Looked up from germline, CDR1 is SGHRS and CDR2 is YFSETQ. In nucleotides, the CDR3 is TGCGCCAGCAGCTTCACAGAGAACACTGAAGCTTTCTTT. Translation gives CASSFTENTEAFF.

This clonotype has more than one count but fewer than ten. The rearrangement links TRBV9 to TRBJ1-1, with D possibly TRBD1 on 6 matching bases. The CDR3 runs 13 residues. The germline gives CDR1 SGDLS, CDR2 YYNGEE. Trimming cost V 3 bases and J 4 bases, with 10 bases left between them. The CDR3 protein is CASSEGGATEAFF. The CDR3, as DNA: TGTGCCAGCAGCGAGGGGGGGGCCACTGAAGCTTTCTTT.

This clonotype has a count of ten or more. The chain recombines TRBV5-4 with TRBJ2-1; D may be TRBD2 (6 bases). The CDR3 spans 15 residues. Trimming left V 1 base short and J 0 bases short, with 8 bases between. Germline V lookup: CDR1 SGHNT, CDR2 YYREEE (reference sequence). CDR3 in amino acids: CASSLSGVSYNEQFF. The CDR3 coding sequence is TGTGCCAGCAGCTTGTCGGGGGTCTCCTACAATGAGCAGTTCTTC.

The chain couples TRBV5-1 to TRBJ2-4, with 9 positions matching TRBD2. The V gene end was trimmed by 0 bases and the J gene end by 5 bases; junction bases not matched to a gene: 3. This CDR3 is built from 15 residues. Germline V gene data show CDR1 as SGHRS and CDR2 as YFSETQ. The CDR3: CASSLAGGGENIQYF. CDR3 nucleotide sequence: TGCGCCAGCAGCTTGGCCGGCGGGGGGGAAAACATTCAGTACTTC.

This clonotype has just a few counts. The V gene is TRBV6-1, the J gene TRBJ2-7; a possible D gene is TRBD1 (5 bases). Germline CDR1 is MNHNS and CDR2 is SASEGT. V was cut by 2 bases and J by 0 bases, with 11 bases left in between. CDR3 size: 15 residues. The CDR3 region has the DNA TGTGCCAGCAGTGAAAGTAGGGGCGGCTCCTACGAGCAGTACGTC. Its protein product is CASSESRGGSYEQYV.

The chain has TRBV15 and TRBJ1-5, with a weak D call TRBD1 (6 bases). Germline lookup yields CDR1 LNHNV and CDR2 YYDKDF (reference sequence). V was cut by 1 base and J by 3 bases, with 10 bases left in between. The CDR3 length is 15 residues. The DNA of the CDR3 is TGTGCCACCAGCAGAGTATCAGGGGCCAATCAGCCCCAGCATTTT. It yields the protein CATSRVSGANQPQHF.

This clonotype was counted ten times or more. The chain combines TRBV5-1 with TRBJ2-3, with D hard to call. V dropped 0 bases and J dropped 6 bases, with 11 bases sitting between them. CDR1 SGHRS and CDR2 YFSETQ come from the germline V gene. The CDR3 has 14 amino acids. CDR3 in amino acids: CASSLGISQDTQYF. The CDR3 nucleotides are TGCGCCAGCAGCTTGGGAATCTCCCAGGATACGCAGTATTTT.

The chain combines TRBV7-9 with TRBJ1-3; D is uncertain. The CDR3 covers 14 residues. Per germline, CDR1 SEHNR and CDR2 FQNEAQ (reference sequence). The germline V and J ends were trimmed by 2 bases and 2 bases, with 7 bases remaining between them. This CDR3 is CASSLLGPGNTIYF. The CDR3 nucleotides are TGTGCCAGCAGCTTACTCGGTCCTGGAAACACCATATATTTT.

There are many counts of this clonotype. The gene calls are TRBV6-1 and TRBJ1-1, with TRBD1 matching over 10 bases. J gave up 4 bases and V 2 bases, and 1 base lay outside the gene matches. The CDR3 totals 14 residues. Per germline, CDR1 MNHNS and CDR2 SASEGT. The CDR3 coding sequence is TGTGCCAGCAGTGAATGGACAGGGGGCACTGAAGCTTTCTTT. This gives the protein CASSEWTGGTEAFF.

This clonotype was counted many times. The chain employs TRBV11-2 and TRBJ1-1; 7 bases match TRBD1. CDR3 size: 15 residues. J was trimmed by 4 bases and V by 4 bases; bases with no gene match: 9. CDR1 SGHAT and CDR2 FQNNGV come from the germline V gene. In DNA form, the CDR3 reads TGTGCCAGCAGCTCCCGGCCGGACAGGTCCACTGAAGCTTTCTTT. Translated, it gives CASSSRPDRSTEAFF.

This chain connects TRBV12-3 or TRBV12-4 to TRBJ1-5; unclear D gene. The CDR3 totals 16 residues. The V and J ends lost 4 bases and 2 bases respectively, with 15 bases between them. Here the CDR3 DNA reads TGTGCCAGCAGTTATCAAGGGCTAGATGGCAATCAGCCCCAGCATTTT. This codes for CASSYQGLDGNQPQHF.

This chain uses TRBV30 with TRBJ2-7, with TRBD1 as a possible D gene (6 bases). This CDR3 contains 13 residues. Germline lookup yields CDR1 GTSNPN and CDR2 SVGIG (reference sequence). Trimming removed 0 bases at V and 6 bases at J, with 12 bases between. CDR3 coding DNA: TGTGCCTGGAGTGTAACAGGGTTGGGCGAGCAGTACTTC. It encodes CAWSVTGLGEQYF.

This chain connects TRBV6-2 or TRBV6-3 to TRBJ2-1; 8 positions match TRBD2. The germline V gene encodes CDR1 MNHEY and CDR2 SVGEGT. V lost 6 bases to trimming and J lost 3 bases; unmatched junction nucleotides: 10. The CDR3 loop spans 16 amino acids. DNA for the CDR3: TGTGCCAGCAGACCTCACACCGGGACTAGCTACAATGAGCAGTTCTTC. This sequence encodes CASRPHTGTSYNEQFF.